This T cell receptor (beta chain) appears in the sequencing data of a study of early T cells in non-severe SARS-CoV-2 infection. The TCR library protocol was used to attach unique molecular identifiers. These identifiers were attached to individual cDNA molecules. Each CDR3 protein gets one entry after TCRdb re-called the 5' RACE reads with MiXCR. This repertoire shows under 70,000 distinct CDR3 sequences, 10% to 15% found once; its top ten account for roughly a tenth. From germline, CDR1 is LNHNV and CDR2 YYDKDF (reference sequence). This CDR3 contains 11 residues. Trimming left V 3 bases short and J 11 bases short, with 10 bases between.

The clonotype comes from an adult who was a healthcare worker with PCR-confirmed SARS-CoV-2 infection or an uninfected control (not recorded which). Source material: whole blood. The chain is built from TRBV15 and TRBJ1-1; D is unclear. The CDR3 sequence is CATSRVSVAFF. The CDR3 DNA is TGTGCCACCAGCAGGGTTTCGGTGGCTTTCTTT.